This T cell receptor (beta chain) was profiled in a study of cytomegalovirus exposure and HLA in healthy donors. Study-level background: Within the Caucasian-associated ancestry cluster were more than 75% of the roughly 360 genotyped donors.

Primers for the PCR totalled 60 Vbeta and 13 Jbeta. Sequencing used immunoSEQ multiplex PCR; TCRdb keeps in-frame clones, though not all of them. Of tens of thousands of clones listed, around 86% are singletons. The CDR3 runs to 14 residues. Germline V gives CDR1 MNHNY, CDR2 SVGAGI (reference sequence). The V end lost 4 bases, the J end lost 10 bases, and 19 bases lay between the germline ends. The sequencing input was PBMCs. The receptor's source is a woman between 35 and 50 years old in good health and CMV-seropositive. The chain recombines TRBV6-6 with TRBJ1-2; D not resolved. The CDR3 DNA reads TGTGCCAGCAGTTTCCTACTTGAAACCCAAGTCTACACCTTC. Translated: CASSFLLETQVYTF.